This TCR beta chain is from a study of blood T cell repertoires in COVID-19. Study details: PBMCs, B-cell-depleted T cells, or T cells provided the cDNA or gDNA that made up the material.

How the authors handled the data: By means of reference gene primer amplification, nucleated cell counts were estimated. Only in-frame clones appear in the TCRdb table, and some are missing; sequencing was by immunoSEQ multiplex PCR. The DNA was the basis for D and trimming; V, J and clone size are from that table. The repertoire holds some 260,000 clones, with about four fifths as singletons. The sequencing input was peripheral blood. The receptor was isolated from a man older than 75 with acute or convalescent COVID-19.

CDR3 in DNA: TGTGCCAGCTCGACAGCCGGAAATTCACCCCTCCACTTT. Translated, it gives CASSTAGNSPLHF. This chain links TRBV12-3 or TRBV12-4 with TRBJ1-6, with a possible D match to TRBD1 (5 bases). V dropped 8 bases and J dropped 7 bases, with 12 bases sitting between them. The CDR3 loop spans 13 amino acids.